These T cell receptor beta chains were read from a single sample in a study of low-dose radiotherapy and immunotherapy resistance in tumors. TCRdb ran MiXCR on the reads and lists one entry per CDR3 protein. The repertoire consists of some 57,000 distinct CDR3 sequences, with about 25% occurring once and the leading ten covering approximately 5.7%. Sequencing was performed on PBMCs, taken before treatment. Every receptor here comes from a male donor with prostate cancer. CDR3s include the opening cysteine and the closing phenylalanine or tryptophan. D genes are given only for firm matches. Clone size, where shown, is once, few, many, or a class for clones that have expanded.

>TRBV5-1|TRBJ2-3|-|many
CASSTSPGTDTQYF
TGCGCCAGCAGCACCTCGCCTGGGACAGATACGCAGTATTTT
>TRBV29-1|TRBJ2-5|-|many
CSVELERRQETQYF
TGCAGCGTTGAGCTTGAGAGGCGACAAGAGACCCAGTACTTC
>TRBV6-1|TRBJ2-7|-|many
CASSEATGTYEQYF
TGTGCCAGCAGTGAAGCCACGGGCACCTACGAGCAGTACTTC
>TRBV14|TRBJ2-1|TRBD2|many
CASSQGGLAGNEQFF
TGTGCCAGCAGCCAAGGGGGACTAGCGGGCAATGAGCAGTTCTTC
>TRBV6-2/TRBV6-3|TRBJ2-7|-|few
CASLGLPSSYEQYF
TGTGCCAGCCTTGGACTCCCGAGCTCCTACGAGCAGTACTTC
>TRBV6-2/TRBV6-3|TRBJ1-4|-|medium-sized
CASGPRGQNVVNEKLFF
TGTGCCAGCGGTCCACGGGGACAAAACGTAGTAAATGAAAAACTGTTTTTT
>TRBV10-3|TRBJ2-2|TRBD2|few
CAISESGGINTGELFF
TGTGCCATCAGTGAGTCGGGGGGGATCAACACCGGGGAGCTGTTTTTT
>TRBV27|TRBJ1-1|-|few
CASSFSLYTEAFF
TGTGCCAGCAGTTTTTCACTGTACACTGAAGCTTTCTTT
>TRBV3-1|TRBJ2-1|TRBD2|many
CASSPGPGGGHNEQFF
TGTGCCAGCAGCCCGGGACCGGGGGGAGGGCACAATGAGCAGTTCTTC
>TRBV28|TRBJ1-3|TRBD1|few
CASSYTGAAGNTIYF
TGTGCCAGCAGTTATACAGGGGCGGCTGGAAACACCATATATTTT
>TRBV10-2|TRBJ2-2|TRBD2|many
CASVLSGISGELFF
TGCGCCAGCGTATTAAGCGGGATCTCCGGGGAGCTGTTTTTT
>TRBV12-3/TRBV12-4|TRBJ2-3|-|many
CASSRPGGRTDTQYF
TGTGCCAGCAGCCGCCCGGGCGGGCGCACAGATACGCAGTATTTT
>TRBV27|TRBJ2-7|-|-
CASRTQAAHPYEQYF
TGTGCCAGCCGCACGCAGGCAGCGCACCCCTACGAGCAGTACTTC
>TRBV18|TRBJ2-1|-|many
CASSPPLVWRLQFF
TGTGCCAGCTCACCACCACTAGTCTGGAGATTGCAGTTCTTC
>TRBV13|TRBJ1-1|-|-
CASSVRTPTLNTEAFF
TGTGCCAGCAGCGTGAGGACACCAACGTTGAACACTGAAGCTTTCTTT
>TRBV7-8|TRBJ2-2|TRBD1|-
CASSRTGGLGELFF
TGTGCCAGCAGCAGGACAGGGGGTCTCGGGGAGCTGTTTTTT
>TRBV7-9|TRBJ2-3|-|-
CASSSVRADTQYF
TGTGCCAGCAGCTCGGTTAGGGCGGATACGCAGTATTTT
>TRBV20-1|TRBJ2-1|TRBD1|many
CSALQGGYNNEQFF
TGCAGTGCTTTACAAGGGGGCTACAACAATGAGCAGTTCTTC
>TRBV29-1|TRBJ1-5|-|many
CSVAGSGDQPQHF
TGCAGCGTTGCAGGGAGCGGGGATCAGCCCCAGCATTTT
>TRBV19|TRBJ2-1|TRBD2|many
CASTRWANSGGEQFF
TGTGCCAGTACCAGATGGGCCAATAGCGGGGGTGAGCAGTTCTTC
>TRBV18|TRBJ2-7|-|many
CASSPGQLQFGEQYF
TGTGCCAGCTCACCCGGACAGCTGCAGTTCGGCGAGCAGTACTTC
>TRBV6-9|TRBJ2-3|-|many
CAISGQRDADTQYF
TGTGCCATCAGTGGACAGCGGGACGCGGATACGCAGTATTTT
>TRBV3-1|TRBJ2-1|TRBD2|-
CASSRFRTSSYNEQFF
TGTGCCAGCAGCCGATTCAGGACTAGCTCCTACAATGAGCAGTTCTTC